The rows below give T cell receptor beta chains drawn from one sample of a study of T cell responses to AZD1222 COVID-19 vaccine. Only in-frame clones appear in the TCRdb table, and some are missing; sequencing was by immunoSEQ multiplex PCR. This sample carries 100,000 to 150,000 clones, roughly 93% of them seen once, and the ten largest clones take around 5.9%. Here the sequenced sample was peripheral blood, taken on day 0 of AZD1222 vaccination. The receptor set was obtained from an adult in good health. Both conserved end residues are part of each CDR3. The D gene is left open where the match is weak. Rows may omit the clone size; those that give it use once, few, many or a size class.

-,TRBJ2-1,TRBV5-6,-,TGTGCCGCCCAAGGGGGTGGTGAGCAGTTCTTC,CAAQGGGEQFF
-,TRBJ1-1,TRBV5-4,once,TGTGCCAGCAGCTTAACAGGGCGGGGGAAGAACACTGAAGCTTTCTTT,CASSLTGRGKNTEAFF
-,TRBJ2-5,TRBV19,-,TGTGCCAGTAGTATTGATCAGGGTGAGGAGACCCAGTACTTC,CASSIDQGEETQYF
TRBD1,TRBJ1-2,TRBV7-2,-,TGTGCCAGCAGCGCCCGGGACAGGAACTATGGCTACACCTTC,CASSARDRNYGYTF
-,TRBJ2-6,TRBV19,-,TGTGCCAGTAGTATAGATCTAATGGACTCTGGGGCCAACGTCCTGACTTTC,CASSIDLMDSGANVLTF
TRBD2,TRBJ2-1,TRBV19,-,TGTGCCACGGGGGAGGGATACAATGAGCAGTTCTTC,CATGEGYNEQFF
-,TRBJ1-6,TRBV6-1,-,TGTGCCAGCAGTGAAGAACAGCTTTATAATTCACCCCTCCACTTT,CASSEEQLYNSPLHF
-,TRBJ2-7,TRBV27,few,TGTGCCAGCAGCACGGAGCCGCCTTACGAGCAGTACTTC,CASSTEPPYEQYF
TRBD2,TRBJ2-7,TRBV29-1,-,TGCAGCGTTGGGGAGACTAGCGAATCATCCTACGAGCAGTACTTC,CSVGETSESSYEQYF
-,TRBJ1-1,TRBV12-3/TRBV12-4,-,TGTGCCAGCAGCGGAGCTCGTGAAGCTTTCTTT,CASSGAREAFF
-,TRBJ1-3,TRBV15,-,TGTGCCACCAGCGGACCTAGGCAAGGGTCCTTTTTCTCTGGAAACACCATATATTTT,CATSGPRQGSFFSGNTIYF
-,TRBJ2-1,TRBV20-1,-,TGCAGTGCTAGTCGAGGTGAGCAGTTCTTC,CSASRGEQFF
-,TRBJ1-1,TRBV30,once,TGTGCCTGGATAGGGGGACGCCAAGTTGAAGCTTTCTTT,CAWIGGRQVEAFF
-,TRBJ1-2,TRBV29-1,-,TGCAGCGCCTATTCAGACGCTAACTATGGCTACACCTTC,CSAYSDANYGYTF
TRBD1,TRBJ1-1,TRBV27,-,TGTGCCAGCAGCCTCGCAGGGGGCAGGACTGAAGCTTTCTTT,CASSLAGGRTEAFF
-,TRBJ1-4,TRBV18,-,TGTGCCAGCTCACCATCGGATGAGGAAAAACTGTTTTTT,CASSPSDEEKLFF
TRBD2,TRBJ2-3,TRBV19,-,TGTGCCAGTAGTAGAACTAGCGGGAGCAAAGGCACAGATACGCAGTATTTT,CASSRTSGSKGTDTQYF
-,TRBJ1-2,TRBV27,-,TGTGCCAGCACAAAAACCTGGCGAGGGAATTTAAATATGCCTCATGGCTACACCTTC,CASTKTWRGNLNMPHGYTF
-,TRBJ2-1,TRBV7-3,-,TGTGCCAGCAGCTTACAGGGTTCCTACAATGAGCAGTTCTTC,CASSLQGSYNEQFF
-,TRBJ2-7,TRBV3-1/TRBV3-2,-,TGTGCCAGCAGCCAAGATTTGGGGGGAGGTACGAAGCAGTACTTC,CASSQDLGGGTKQYF
-,TRBJ1-2,TRBV23-1,-,TGCGCCATTTTTTGTGGGCGGACCGGAGGCTACACCTTC,CAIFCGRTGGYTF
-,TRBJ2-3,TRBV3-1/TRBV3-2,-,TGTGCCAGCAGCCGACTCCGGGACTCTAGCACAGATACGCAGTATTTT,CASSRLRDSSTDTQYF
TRBD1,TRBJ1-5,TRBV9,-,TGTGCCAGCAGCGTCCGCGAAGGGGACAGGGGGCGATATAGCAATCAGCCCCAGCATTTT,CASSVREGDRGRYSNQPQHF
TRBD1,TRBJ1-2,TRBV6-5,-,TGTGCCAGCAGGACTACAGGGGGCGGTGGCTACACCTTC,CASRTTGGGGYTF
-,TRBJ2-3,TRBV27,-,TGTGCCAGCAGCCTACGAGGAAGAGTCACAGATACGCAGTATTTT,CASSLRGRVTDTQYF
-,TRBJ1-1,TRBV6-5,-,TGTGCCAGCAGGCCCCCGGTCCCAAACACTGAAGCTTTCTTT,CASRPPVPNTEAFF
-,TRBJ2-3,TRBV10-1,-,TGCGCCAGAAGGAGGCCCGGGCGGGATACGCAGTATTTT,CARRRPGRDTQYF
-,TRBJ2-7,TRBV6-1,-,TGTGCCAGCAGTGAAGAGGTGGTCAAAATCAAGCAGTACTTC,CASSEEVVKIKQYF
-,TRBJ1-1,TRBV3-1/TRBV3-2,-,TGTGCCAGCAGCCTAAGCAGGGGAACTGAAGCTTTCTTT,CASSLSRGTEAFF
TRBD1,TRBJ1-5,TRBV30,-,TGTGCCTGGAGTTGGGGACAGGGGGGCCCTCAGCCCCAGCATTTT,CAWSWGQGGPQPQHF
TRBD1,TRBJ1-6,TRBV30,once,TGTGCCTGGAGTAGGGGCCAGACAGGGGCGAGTGGTTCACCCCTCCACTTT,CAWSRGQTGASGSPLHF
-,TRBJ1-3,TRBV6-5,-,TGTGCCAGCAGTTACTCGAGGGCTTCATTTGGAAACACCATATATTTT,CASSYSRASFGNTIYF
-,TRBJ2-1,TRBV7-2,-,TGTGCCAGCAGCTTAATGGGGGGCCCCTACAATGAGCAGTTCTTC,CASSLMGGPYNEQFF
-,TRBJ1-1,TRBV28,-,TGTGCCAGCAGGGAGGACCCCATGAACACTGAAGCTTTCTTT,CASREDPMNTEAFF
-,TRBJ2-5,TRBV19,-,TGTGCCAGTAGTATAGCGGTTCAAGAGACCCAGTACTTC,CASSIAVQETQYF
-,TRBJ1-6,TRBV20-1,-,TGCAGTGCTAGACTTGGTTCACCCCTCCACTTT,CSARLGSPLHF
TRBD1,TRBJ1-1,TRBV29-1,-,TGCAGCGTTTGGACAGGGAACACTGAAGCTTTCTTT,CSVWTGNTEAFF
-,TRBJ1-4,TRBV2,few,TGTGCCAGCAGTGACCCGGGGGTGGCTAATGAAAAACTGTTTTTT,CASSDPGVANEKLFF
-,TRBJ2-2,TRBV24-1,once,TGTGCCACCAGTGATTTGTCCGGGGAGCTGTTTTTT,CATSDLSGELFF
TRBD1,TRBJ1-1,TRBV29-1,-,TGCAGCGTCAGACAGGGAGAAGGGACTGAAGCTTTCTTT,CSVRQGEGTEAFF
TRBD2,TRBJ2-2,TRBV19,-,TGTGCCAGTAGTATAGTTGGGCGGGAGCGAACCGGGGAGCTGTTTTTT,CASSIVGRERTGELFF
TRBD1,TRBJ1-2,TRBV30,-,TGTGCCTGGAGTGTAAGGGGGCGTTCGAGCTATGGCTACACCTTC,CAWSVRGRSSYGYTF
-,TRBJ2-3,TRBV7-8,-,TGTGCCAGCAGCTTTTTCCCCCGGGGTGGAAGCACAGATACGCAGTATTTT,CASSFFPRGGSTDTQYF
-,TRBJ2-2,TRBV5-3,-,TGTGCCAGAAGCATCAGGGAGAACACCGGGGAGCTGTTTTTT,CARSIRENTGELFF
TRBD1,TRBJ1-2,TRBV7-8,-,TGTGCCAGCAGCCGCCGGGACAGGGGGCGAATCCCCTATGGCTACACCTTC,CASSRRDRGRIPYGYTF